The 2 T cell receptor beta chains given below trace back to one sample, sequenced in a study of blood T cell repertoires in COVID-19. The protocol was immunoSEQ multiplex PCR, while the TCRdb copy is restricted to in-frame clones and leaves out a portion. The sample yields under 300,000 clones, 80% to 90% seen once. Sequencing was carried out using peripheral blood. These receptors all come from a woman in her 70s with acute or convalescent COVID-19.

CDR3 sequence reads: CASRLQGAQGTDTQYF. The CDR3 coding sequence is TGTGCCAGCAGGCTACAGGGGGCTCAAGGCACAGATACGCAGTATTTT. V gene TRBV7-2 combines with J gene TRBJ2-3; 9 nucleotides agree with TRBD1. The germline gives CDR1 SGHTA, CDR2 FQGNSA. V lost 6 bases and J lost 1; bases outside the gene matches: 8. There are 16 residues in the CDR3.

The V gene is TRBV2, the J gene TRBJ1-3, with D unclear. Germline CDR1 is SNHLY and CDR2 is FYNNEI. V was pared by 6 bases and J by 3 bases, with 12 bases between. CDR3 size: 14 residues. The CDR3 loop reads CASRASTGGNTIYF. The CDR3 DNA sequence: TGTGCCAGCAGAGCCTCGACGGGTGGAAACACCATATATTTT.